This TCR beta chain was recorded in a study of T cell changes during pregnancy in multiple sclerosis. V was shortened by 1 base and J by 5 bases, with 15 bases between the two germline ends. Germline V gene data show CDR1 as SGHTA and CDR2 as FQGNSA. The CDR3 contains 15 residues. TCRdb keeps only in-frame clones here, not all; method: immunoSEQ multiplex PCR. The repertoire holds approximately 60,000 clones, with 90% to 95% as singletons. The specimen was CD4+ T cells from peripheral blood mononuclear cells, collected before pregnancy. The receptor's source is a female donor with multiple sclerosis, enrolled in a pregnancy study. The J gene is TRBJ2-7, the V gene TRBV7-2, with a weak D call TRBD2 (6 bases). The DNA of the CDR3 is TGTGCCAGCAGCTTAGAGCGGGCCCCAAAGAACGAGCAGTACTTC. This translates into CASSLERAPKNEQYF.